This T cell receptor (beta chain) came from a study of Ad26.COV2.S vaccination and SARS-CoV-2 variants. About the research overall: The authors gave Ad26.COV2.S intramuscularly, either once or twice 56 days apart.

Sequenced by immunoSEQ multiplex PCR; TCRdb stores in-frame clones only, minus some. The table includes around 340,000 clones, around nine tenths detected once. The sample's treatment: some 20 received Ad26.COV2.S at low or high dose, single or two shots; about 5 received placebo; per-sample allocation not given. Collection of the samples took place on day 63 after the first injection of vaccine or placebo. Whoever gave the sample was an adult aged 18-55 years in Boston. A remark on this clone: Its antigen is undetermined.

Findings and caveats of the study: Vaccinated individuals (as opposed to placebo recipients) had higher spike-specific TCR breadth. Total T cell responses, in the TCR breadth and depth analyses, may have been underestimated.

The length of the CDR3 is 15 residues. V lost 6 bases, J lost 5 bases, and 19 bases lay in between. CDR1 MNHEY and CDR2 SVGAGI come from the germline V gene. V usage is TRBV6-5 and J usage is TRBJ1-2; weak D call: TRBD1 (5 bases). The TCR sequence derives from a person between 18 and 59 years old who received the Ad26.COV2.S COVID-19 vaccine or a placebo. This material consisted of peripheral blood, taken in a trial of Ad26.COV2.S vaccine versus placebo. The CDR3 is CASSPGTAAEYGYTF. CDR3 bases: TGTGCCAGCAGCCCCGGGACTGCTGCCGAATATGGCTACACCTTC.